This TCR beta chain stems from a study of cytomegalovirus exposure and HLA in healthy donors. The primer mix had 60 Vbeta and 13 Jbeta primers. The method was immunoSEQ multiplex PCR; TCRdb's version includes in-frame clones alone and lacks a portion of them. This repertoire shows some 130,000 clones, 60% to 75% found once; its top ten account for about 6%. This clone was detected a few times. This CDR3 is built from 16 residues. Trimming took 4 bases from V and 0 from J, leaving 13 bases between them. In germline, CDR1 is SGDLS, CDR2 YYNGEE. This rearrangement joins TRBV9 to TRBJ2-2; D perhaps matches TRBD2 (7 bases). The receptor was derived from a woman aged 50 to 60 in good health and CMV-seropositive. The sequencing sample was made of PBMCs. CDR3 loop: CASSIPGGSNTGELFF. The CDR3 bases are TGTGCCAGCAGCATCCCGGGGGGCTCGAACACCGGGGAGCTGTTTTTT.